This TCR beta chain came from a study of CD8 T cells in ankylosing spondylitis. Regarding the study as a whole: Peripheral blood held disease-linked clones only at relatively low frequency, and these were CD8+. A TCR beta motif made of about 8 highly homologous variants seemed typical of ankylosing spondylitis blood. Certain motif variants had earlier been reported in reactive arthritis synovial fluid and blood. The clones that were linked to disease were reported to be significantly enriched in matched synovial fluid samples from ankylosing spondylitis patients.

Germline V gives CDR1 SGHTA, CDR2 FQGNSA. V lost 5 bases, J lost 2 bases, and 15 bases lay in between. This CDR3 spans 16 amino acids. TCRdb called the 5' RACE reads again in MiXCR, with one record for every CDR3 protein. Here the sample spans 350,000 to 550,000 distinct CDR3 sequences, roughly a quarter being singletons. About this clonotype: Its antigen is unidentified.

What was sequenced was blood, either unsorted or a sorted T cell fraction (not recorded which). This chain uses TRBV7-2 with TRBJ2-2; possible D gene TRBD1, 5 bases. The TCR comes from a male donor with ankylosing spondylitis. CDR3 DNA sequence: TGTGCCAGCAGCCACCTGGGGCCCAGAAACACCGGGGAGCTGTTTTTT. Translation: CASSHLGPRNTGELFF.